The 16 T cell receptor beta chains reported below all come from one sample, sequenced in a study of T cell repertoires in ileal Crohn's disease. As to time point: neoterminal ileum biopsy at postoperative endoscopy, about 6 months after surgery. Here immunoSEQ multiplex PCR was the method, and the copy in TCRdb shows in-frame clones only, minus some. The sample has some 14,000 clones, approximately 80% seen once. Specimen: ileal tissue. Receptors were obtained from an adult with Crohn's disease.

The CDR3 is CASSLGGRFGEQFF. CDR3 coding DNA: TGTGCCAGCAGTTTAGGAGGGAGGTTCGGTGAGCAGTTCTTC. The rearrangement links TRBV28 to TRBJ2-1, with D maybe TRBD2 (6 bases). The V and J ends lost 2 bases and 9 bases respectively, with 14 bases between them. The CDR3 length is 14 residues. Germline CDR1 MDHEN, CDR2 SYDVKM.

The chain recombines TRBV6-6 with TRBJ1-5, with TRBD1 identical over 7 bases. Germline V gene lookup returns CDR1 MNHNY and CDR2 SVGAGI (reference sequence). The CDR3 extends over 14 amino acids. J lost 5 bases, V lost 6 bases, and 7 bases had no gene match. In DNA, the CDR3 is TGTGCCAGCAGGACAGGGAGGGTGGATCAGCCCCAGCATTTT. Protein: CASRTGRVDQPQHF.

This clone has a single count. This sequence joins TRBV15 and TRBJ2-7; no reliable D call. CDR3 size: 12 residues. V was cut by 0 bases and J by 6 bases, with 6 bases left in between. The germline CDR1 and CDR2 sequences are LNHNV and YYDKDF (reference sequence). The CDR3 here is CATSREVGEQYF. The CDR3 nucleotides are TGTGCCACCAGCAGAGAGGTTGGCGAGCAGTACTTC.

The chain combines TRBV27 with TRBJ2-5, with TRBD2 matching over 7 bases. Unmatched junction bases numbered 8, after V lost 0 bases and J lost 4 bases. Germline CDR1 is MNHEY and CDR2 is SMNVEV (reference sequence). CDR3 length: 16 residues. For the CDR3, the DNA is TGTGCCAGCAGTTTATCTCGGGGGGTCGGGGTAGAGACCCAGTACTTC. As protein: CASSLSRGVGVETQYF.

In its sample, this clone was seen a few times. This chain joins TRBV10-1 and TRBJ2-7, with unresolved D. The V and J ends lost 0 bases and 10 bases respectively, with 13 bases between them. This CDR3 contains 13 residues. Germline V gene data show CDR1 as WNHNN and CDR2 as SYGVQD (reference sequence). CDR3 residues: CASSESVGWDQYF. The DNA of the CDR3 is TGCGCCAGCAGTGAGTCGGTAGGGTGGGATCAGTACTTC.

This clone was picked up one time. The chain recombines TRBV7-2 with TRBJ2-1; 9 bases match TRBD1. The CDR3 has 15 amino acids. V lost 5 bases and J lost 1; bases outside the gene matches: 3. Germline CDR1 is SGHTA and CDR2 is FQGNSA. Written as DNA, the CDR3 is TGTGCCAGCAGCCAAGACAGGGGGTCCTACAATGAGCAGTTCTTC. It yields the protein CASSQDRGSYNEQFF.

The chain carries TRBV6-1 and TRBJ1-4, with D unclear. V gave up 5 bases and J gave up 5 bases, with 3 bases separating them. CDR3 size: 11 residues. Germline V lookup: CDR1 MNHNS, CDR2 SASEGT. The CDR3 loop reads CASSWNEKLFF. CDR3 bases: TGTGCCAGCAGTTGGAATGAAAAACTGTTTTTT.

This chain links TRBV2 with TRBJ1-2; TRBD1 agrees at 8 bases. From germline, CDR1 is SNHLY and CDR2 FYNNEI. The CDR3 runs to 15 residues. V was clipped by 6 bases and J by 4 bases; unmatched bases: 10. The CDR3 nucleotides read TGTGCCAGCAGCCTTACAGGGGGAGGGTCCTATGGCTACACCTTC. Translation: CASSLTGGGSYGYTF.

The table lists this clone with a count of one. This chain's CDR3 is CASTQGGETQYF. CDR3 coding DNA: TGTGCCAGCACCCAGGGGGGGGAGACCCAGTACTTC. The rearrangement uses TRBV6-6 and TRBJ2-5; D is possibly TRBD1 or TRBD2 (7 bases each). V was shortened by 7 bases and J by 5 bases, with 11 bases between the two germline ends. This CDR3 comprises 12 residues. Germline loops: CDR1 MNHNY, CDR2 SVGAGI (reference sequence).

Of note for this clone: A read error may account for a junction end that differs from germline. The chain combines TRBV7-7 with TRBJ2-7, with a weak D call TRBD1 (5 bases). The V gene's germline CDR1 is SSHAT and CDR2 FNYEAQ (reference sequence). The CDR3 length is 13 residues. CDR3 loop: CASSFAGSSEQYF. CDR3 in DNA: TGTGCCAGCAGCTTTGCAGGGTCCTCCGAGCAGTACTTC. Full variable domain (rest looked up from reference TRBV7-7 and TRBJ2-7): GAGVSQSPRYKVTKRGQDVTLRCDPISSHATLYWYQQALGQGPEFLTYFNYEAQPDKSGLPSDRFSAERPEGSISTLTIQRTEQRDSAMYRCASSFAGSSEQYFGPGTRLTVT.

V is TRBV18 and J is TRBJ2-1, with D perhaps matching TRBD1 (6 bases). With 1 base removed from V and 0 bases from J, the gap between germline ends came to 7 bases. Germline V gene data show CDR1 as KGHSH and CDR2 as LQKENI. The CDR3 totals 15 residues. CDR3 sequence reads: CASSPQDSSYNEQFF. The CDR3 DNA reads TGTGCCAGCTCACCACAGGACAGCTCCTACAATGAGCAGTTCTTC.

Here the CDR3 reads CASSEGWEGFF. Written as DNA, the CDR3 is TGTGCCAGCAGTGAAGGGTGGGAGGGTTTCTTC. V usage is TRBV6-1 and J usage is TRBJ2-1, with 7 positions matching TRBD2. The CDR3 covers 11 residues. CDR1 is MNHNS and CDR2 is SASEGT in the germline V gene. V lost 1 base to trimming and J lost 16 bases; unmatched junction nucleotides: 4.

A few counts support this clone. The chain combines TRBV28 with TRBJ2-2; 12 nucleotides line up with TRBD2. Germline CDR1 reads MDHEN; CDR2 reads SYDVKM. The CDR3 is 17 residues long. Trimming at V came to 3 bases and at J to 7 bases, leaving 9 bases not matched to a gene. As DNA, the CDR3 is TGTGCCAGCAGTTTCGGTCTAGCGGGAGGGTACAGCGGGGAGCTGTTTTTT. Its protein product is CASSFGLAGGYSGELFF.

The chain links TRBV7-8 to TRBJ2-3; D unclear. Trimming removed 5 bases from V and 2 bases from J, with 17 bases in between. CDR1 SGHVS and CDR2 FQNEAQ come from the germline V gene. The CDR3 runs 16 residues. CDR3 sequence reads: CASSPRTGPTTDTQYF. DNA for the CDR3: TGTGCCAGCAGCCCGAGGACGGGCCCAACCACAGATACGCAGTATTTT.

J is TRBJ2-3 and V is TRBV7-9; D may be TRBD2 (6 bases). This CDR3 is built from 15 residues. Trimming shortened V by 4 bases and J by 4 bases, and 15 bases separated the two germline ends. CDR1 and CDR2 (germline): SEHNR, FQNEAQ (reference sequence). The CDR3 nucleotides read TGTGCCAGCAGCTCGGGAGCTCACGGGGCAGATACGCAGTATTTT. It codes for CASSSGAHGADTQYF.

This clone was seen a handful of times. This chain joins TRBV5-1 and TRBJ2-1; D is perhaps TRBD1 or TRBD2 (5 bases each). Germline CDR1 and CDR2: SGHRS and YFSETQ. There are 16 residues in the CDR3. The V end lost 0 bases, the J end lost 2 bases, and 12 bases lay between the germline ends. DNA of the CDR3: TGCGCCAGCAGCTTGGAGGGCAGGGACCCCTACAATGAGCAGTTCTTC. Protein product: CASSLEGRDPYNEQFF.